A selection of T cell receptor beta chains follows, all from one sample in a study of T cell responses to AZD1222 COVID-19 vaccine. Method: immunoSEQ multiplex PCR; TCRdb's copy keeps in-frame clones and lacks some. The table lists 120,000 to 150,000 clones, 90% to 95% of them singletons. The sample in question was peripheral blood, obtained on day 0 of AZD1222 vaccination. These receptors were taken from an adult in good health. The CDR3 runs from the conserved cysteine through the conserved F or W. Fields, in order: D gene, J gene, V gene, clone size, CDR3 protein, CDR3 DNA. D genes are given only for firm matches. Expanded clones get a size class; other rows say once, few or many, or leave the size out.

>-|TRBJ1-2|TRBV18|-
CASSPSVDSRPHGYTF
TGTGCCAGCTCACCCTCGGTAGACAGCCGCCCTCATGGCTACACCTTC
>-|TRBJ2-1|TRBV29-1|-
CSVEPGRGVYSYNEQFF
TGCAGCGTTGAACCAGGGAGGGGGGTTTACTCCTACAATGAGCAGTTCTTC
>-|TRBJ2-5|TRBV7-6|once
CASPRWETQYF
TGTGCCAGCCCCCGGTGGGAGACCCAGTACTTC
>TRBD1|TRBJ1-3|TRBV4-3|-
CASSQDRGPGNTIYF
TGCGCCAGCAGCCAAGACAGGGGGCCTGGAAACACCATATATTTT
>-|TRBJ1-5|TRBV7-2|-
CASSPSGLGNQPQHF
TGTGCCAGCAGTCCCTCAGGGTTAGGCAATCAGCCCCAGCATTTT
>-|TRBJ2-2|TRBV5-1|few
CASSLGAGGPGELFF
TGCGCCAGCAGCTTGGGGGCCGGGGGGCCCGGGGAGCTGTTTTTT
>-|TRBJ1-6|TRBV27|-
CASSNRDADGSPLHF
TGTGCCAGCTCAAACCGGGACGCCGACGGTTCACCCCTCCACTTT
>TRBD1|TRBJ1-6|TRBV28|-
CASSLWGQGGSPLHF
TGTGCCAGCAGTTTATGGGGACAGGGAGGATCACCCCTCCACTTT
>TRBD1|TRBJ1-6|TRBV9|once
CASSATGTGNSPLHF
TGTGCCAGCAGCGCAACCGGGACAGGGAATTCACCCCTCCACTTT
>-|TRBJ1-3|TRBV5-4|once
CASSSPFSGNTIYF
TGTGCCAGCAGCTCGCCCTTCTCTGGAAACACCATATATTTT
>-|TRBJ2-3|TRBV12-3/TRBV12-4|-
CASSLGRDTQYF
TGTGCCAGCAGTTTAGGTAGGGATACGCAGTATTTT
>TRBD1|TRBJ1-6|TRBV13|-
CASSFKTGGSSYNSPLHF
TGTGCCAGCAGCTTTAAGACAGGGGGTAGCTCCTATAATTCACCCCTCCACTTT
>TRBD1|TRBJ2-7|TRBV10-3|-
CAISPGTASSYEQYF
TGTGCCATCAGTCCCGGGACAGCCAGCTCCTACGAGCAGTACTTC
>-|TRBJ2-2|TRBV18|-
CASSPLSPTGSRLFF
TGTGCCAGCTCACCACTCTCCCCAACTGGTAGTCGGCTGTTTTTT
>-|TRBJ2-7|TRBV19|-
CASSGDASYEQYF
TGTGCCAGTAGTGGGGACGCATCCTACGAGCAGTACTTC
>-|TRBJ2-7|TRBV4-2|-
CASAPVGPEYEQYF
TGTGCCAGCGCCCCGGTGGGGCCTGAATACGAGCAGTACTTC
>TRBD1|TRBJ2-5|TRBV5-1|-
CASSLDVSGGRETQYF
TGCGCCAGCAGCTTGGACGTATCAGGGGGCCGGGAGACCCAGTACTTC
>-|TRBJ2-1|TRBV5-4|-
CASRFAGPSYNEQFF
TGTGCCAGCAGGTTTGCGGGCCCCTCCTACAATGAGCAGTTCTTC
>-|TRBJ1-6|TRBV19|-
CATTTASSYNSPLHF
TGTGCCACCACGACCGCCAGCTCCTATAATTCACCCCTCCACTTT
>-|TRBJ1-3|TRBV12-5|-
CASGLVPGNTIYF
TGTGCTAGTGGTTTGGTCCCTGGAAACACCATATATTTT
>-|TRBJ1-6|TRBV18|-
CASSPLPPGNSPLHF
TGTGCCAGCTCACCACTACCTCCGGGAAATTCACCCCTCCACTTT